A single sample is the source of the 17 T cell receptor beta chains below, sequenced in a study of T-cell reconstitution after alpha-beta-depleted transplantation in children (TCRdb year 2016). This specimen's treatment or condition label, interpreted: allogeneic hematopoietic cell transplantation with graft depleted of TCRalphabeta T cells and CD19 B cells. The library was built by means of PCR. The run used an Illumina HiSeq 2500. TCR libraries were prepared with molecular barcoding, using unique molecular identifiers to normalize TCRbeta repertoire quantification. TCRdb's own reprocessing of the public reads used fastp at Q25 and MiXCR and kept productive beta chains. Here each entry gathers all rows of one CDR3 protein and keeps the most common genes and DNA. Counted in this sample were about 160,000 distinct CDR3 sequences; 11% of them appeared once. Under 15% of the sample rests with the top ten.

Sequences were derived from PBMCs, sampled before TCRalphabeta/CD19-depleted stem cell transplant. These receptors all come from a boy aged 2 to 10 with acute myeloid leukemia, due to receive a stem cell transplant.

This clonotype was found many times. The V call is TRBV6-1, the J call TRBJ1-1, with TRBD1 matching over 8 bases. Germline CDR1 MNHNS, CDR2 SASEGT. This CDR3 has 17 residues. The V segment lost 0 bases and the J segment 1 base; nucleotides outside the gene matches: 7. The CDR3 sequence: CASSEALRDRWNTEAFF. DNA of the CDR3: TGTGCCAGCAGTGAAGCGCTTCGGGACAGGTGGAACACTGAAGCTTTCTTT.

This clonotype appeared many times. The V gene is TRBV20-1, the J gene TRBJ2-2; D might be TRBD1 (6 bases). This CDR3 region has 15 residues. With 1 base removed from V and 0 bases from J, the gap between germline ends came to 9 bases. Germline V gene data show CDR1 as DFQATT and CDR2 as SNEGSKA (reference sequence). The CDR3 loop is CSARVRTANTGELFF. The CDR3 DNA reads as TGCAGTGCTAGAGTTCGGACAGCGAACACCGGGGAGCTGTTTTTT.

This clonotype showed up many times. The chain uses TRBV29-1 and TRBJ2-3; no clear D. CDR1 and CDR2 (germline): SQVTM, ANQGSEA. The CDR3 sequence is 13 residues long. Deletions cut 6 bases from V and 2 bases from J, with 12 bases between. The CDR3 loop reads CSVYDRTTDTQYF. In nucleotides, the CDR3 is TGCAGCGTCTACGACCGGACCACAGATACGCAGTATTTT.

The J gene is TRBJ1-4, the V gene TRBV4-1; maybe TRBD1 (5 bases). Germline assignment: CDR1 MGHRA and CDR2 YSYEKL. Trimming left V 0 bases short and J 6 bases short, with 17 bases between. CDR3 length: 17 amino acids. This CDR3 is CASSQESSQGPYEKLFF. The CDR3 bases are TGCGCCAGCAGCCAAGAAAGTAGTCAGGGCCCGTATGAAAAACTGTTTTTT.

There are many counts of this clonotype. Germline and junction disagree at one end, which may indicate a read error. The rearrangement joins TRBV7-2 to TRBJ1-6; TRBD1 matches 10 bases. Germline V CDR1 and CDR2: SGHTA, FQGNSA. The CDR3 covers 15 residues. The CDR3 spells CPSSFTGTGDSPLHF. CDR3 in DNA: TGTCCCAGCAGCTTTACCGGGACAGGGGATTCACCCCTCCACTTT.

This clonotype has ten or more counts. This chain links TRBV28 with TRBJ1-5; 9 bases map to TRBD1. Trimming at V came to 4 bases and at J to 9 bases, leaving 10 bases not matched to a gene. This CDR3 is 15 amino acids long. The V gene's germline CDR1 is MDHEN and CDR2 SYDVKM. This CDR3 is CASSSAGQGRWPQHF. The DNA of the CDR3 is TGTGCCAGCAGTTCAGCCGGACAGGGGCGATGGCCCCAGCATTTT.

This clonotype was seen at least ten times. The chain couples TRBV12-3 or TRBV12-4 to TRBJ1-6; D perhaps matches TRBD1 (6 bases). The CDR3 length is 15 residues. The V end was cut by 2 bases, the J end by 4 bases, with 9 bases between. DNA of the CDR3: TGTGCCAGCAGTTTAAGCGGACAGTATAATTCACCCCTCCACTTT. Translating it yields CASSLSGQYNSPLHF.

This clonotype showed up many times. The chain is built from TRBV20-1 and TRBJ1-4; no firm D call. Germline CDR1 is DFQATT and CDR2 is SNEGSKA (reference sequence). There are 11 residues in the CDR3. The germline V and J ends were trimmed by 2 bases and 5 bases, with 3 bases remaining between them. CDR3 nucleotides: TGCAGTGCTAGACAAAATGAAAAACTGTTTTTT. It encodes CSARQNEKLFF.

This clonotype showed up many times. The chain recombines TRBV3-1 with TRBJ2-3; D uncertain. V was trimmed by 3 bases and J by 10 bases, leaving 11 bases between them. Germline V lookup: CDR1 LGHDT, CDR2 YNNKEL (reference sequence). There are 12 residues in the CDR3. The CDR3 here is CASSHTHRPQYF. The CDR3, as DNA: TGTGCCAGCAGCCACACCCATCGGCCGCAGTATTTT.

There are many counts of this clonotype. The CDR3 DNA follows: TGTGCCAGCAGCTTCCTTAGCGGGAGGCACACCGGGGAGCTGTTTTTT. Its protein product is CASSFLSGRHTGELFF. The rearrangement joins TRBV7-6 to TRBJ2-2, with 10 bases aligning to TRBD2. This CDR3 is 16 amino acids long. The germline V gene has CDR1 SGHVS and CDR2 FNYEAQ. The junction had 4 bases not matched to a gene; V was cut back by 3 bases and J by 3 bases. Supplemented by reference TRBV7-6 and TRBJ2-2, the full variable domain reads GAGVSQSPRYKVTKRGQDVALRCDPISGHVSLYWYRQALGQGPEFLTYFNYEAQQDKSGLPNDRFSAERPEGSISTLTIQRTEQRDSAMYRCASSFLSGRHTGELFFGEGSRLTVL.

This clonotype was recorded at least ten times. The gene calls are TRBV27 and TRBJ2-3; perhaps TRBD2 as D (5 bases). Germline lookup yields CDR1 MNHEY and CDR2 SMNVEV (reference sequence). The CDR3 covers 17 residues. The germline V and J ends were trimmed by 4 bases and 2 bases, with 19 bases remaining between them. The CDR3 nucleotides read TGTGCCAGCAGTTACGTTAGAGGGCTACCAGTCACAGATACGCAGTATTTT. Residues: CASSYVRGLPVTDTQYF.

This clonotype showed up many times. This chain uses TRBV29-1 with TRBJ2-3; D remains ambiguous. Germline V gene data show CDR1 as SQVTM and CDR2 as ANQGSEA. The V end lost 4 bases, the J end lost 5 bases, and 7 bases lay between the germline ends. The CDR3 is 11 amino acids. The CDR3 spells CSVAPKDTQYF. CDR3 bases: TGCAGCGTTGCCCCGAAAGATACGCAGTATTTT.

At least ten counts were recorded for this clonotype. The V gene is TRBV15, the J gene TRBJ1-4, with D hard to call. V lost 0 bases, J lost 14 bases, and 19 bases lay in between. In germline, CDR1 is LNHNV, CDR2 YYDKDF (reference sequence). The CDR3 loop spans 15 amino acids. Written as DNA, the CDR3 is TGTGCCACCAGCAGAGACTTAAGTGTGGGCGTAAAGCTGTTTTTT. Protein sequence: CATSRDLSVGVKLFF.

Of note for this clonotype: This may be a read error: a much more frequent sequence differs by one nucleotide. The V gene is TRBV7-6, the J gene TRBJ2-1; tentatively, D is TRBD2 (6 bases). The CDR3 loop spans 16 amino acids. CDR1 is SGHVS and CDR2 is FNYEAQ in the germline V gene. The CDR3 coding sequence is TGTGTCAGCAGCCCGGGGGTGGGTAGCTCCTACAATGAGCAGTTCTTC. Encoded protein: CVSSPGVGSSYNEQFF. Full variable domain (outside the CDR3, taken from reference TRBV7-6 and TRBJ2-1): GAGVSQSPRYKVTKRGQDVALRCDPISGHVSLYWYRQALGQGPEFLTYFNYEAQQDKSGLPNDRFSAERPEGSISTLTIQRTEQRDSAMYRCVSSPGVGSSYNEQFFGPGTRLTVL.

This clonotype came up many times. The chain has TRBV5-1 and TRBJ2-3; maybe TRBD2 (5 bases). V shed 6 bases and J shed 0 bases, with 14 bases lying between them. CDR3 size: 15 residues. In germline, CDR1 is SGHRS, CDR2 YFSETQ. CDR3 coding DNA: TGCGCCAGCAAGTTGGGCGGGTCTAGCACAGATACGCAGTATTTT. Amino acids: CASKLGGSSTDTQYF.

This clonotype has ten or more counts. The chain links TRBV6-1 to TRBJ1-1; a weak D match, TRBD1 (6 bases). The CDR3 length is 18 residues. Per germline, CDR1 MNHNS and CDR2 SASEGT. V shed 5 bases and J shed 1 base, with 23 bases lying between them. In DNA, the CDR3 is TGTGCCAGCAGTCCTCCGGGACACCAAATTCTCGGGAACACTGAAGCTTTCTTT. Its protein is CASSPPGHQILGNTEAFF.

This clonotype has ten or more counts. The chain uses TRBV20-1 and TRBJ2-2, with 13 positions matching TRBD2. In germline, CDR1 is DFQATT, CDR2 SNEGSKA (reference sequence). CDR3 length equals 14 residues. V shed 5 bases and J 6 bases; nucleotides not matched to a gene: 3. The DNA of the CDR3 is TGCAGTGCTCGGACTAGCGGGAGTCCCGGGGAGCTGTTTTTT. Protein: CSARTSGSPGELFF.